Each of the 28 T cell receptor beta chains below was sequenced from the same sample in a study of technical replicates of blood from a handful of donors. Profiled with immunoSEQ multiplex PCR; TCRdb holds only in-frame clones, not every one. In the table there are under 90,000 clones, roughly 92% of which are singletons. Sample: T cells isolated from PBMCs. Receptors were obtained from a human donor in good health.

The genes are TRBV2 and TRBJ2-1; 10 nucleotides align to TRBD2. This CDR3 is built from 13 residues. The trim removed 8 bases at V and 9 bases at J, leaving 7 bases unmatched. The germline V gene has CDR1 SNHLY and CDR2 FYNNEI. DNA of the CDR3: TGTGCCAGCGAGCGGGGGGGAGGAGGTGAGCAGTTCTTC. It specifies CASERGGGGEQFF.

The CDR3 reads CATSTNNYGYTF. The CDR3 nucleotides read TGTGCCACCAGCACCAATAACTATGGCTACACCTTC. J is TRBJ1-2 and V is TRBV15; no clear D gene. The CDR3 spans 12 residues. Trimming removed 4 bases from V and 1 base from J, with 4 bases in between. In germline, CDR1 is LNHNV, CDR2 YYDKDF (reference sequence).

J is TRBJ2-2 and V is TRBV10-2; the D gene is possibly TRBD1 (5 bases). Deletions cut 5 bases from V and 7 bases from J, with 14 bases between. Germline CDR1 is WSHSY and CDR2 is SAAADI. This CDR3 has 14 residues. The chain's CDR3 is CASSTVRGGGELFF. DNA for the CDR3: TGCGCCAGCAGTACCGTTAGGGGCGGCGGGGAGCTGTTTTTT.

This clone occurred a few times. This chain uses TRBV5-1 with TRBJ1-1, with D possibly being TRBD1 (5 bases). V gave up 4 bases and J gave up 2 bases, with 12 bases separating them. Per germline, CDR1 SGHRS and CDR2 YFSETQ. The CDR3 is 14 amino acids. The CDR3 DNA follows: TGCGCCAGCAGCAGCGGGGGACCTAACACTGAAGCTTTCTTT. It is translated as CASSSGGPNTEAFF.

The rearrangement links TRBV18 to TRBJ2-4; 7 bases match TRBD1. J was trimmed by 1 base and V by 5 bases; bases with no gene match: 11. There are 17 residues in the CDR3. From germline, CDR1 is KGHSH and CDR2 LQKENI. Written as DNA, the CDR3 is TGTGCCAGCTCAGCCTACAGGGGAAGGGTGGCCAAAAACATTCAGTACTTC. As protein: CASSAYRGRVAKNIQYF.

This rearrangement joins TRBV4-2 to TRBJ2-3, with 8 nucleotides matching TRBD1. The CDR3 runs 16 residues. Trimming took 3 bases from V and 2 from J; bases not matched to a gene: 7. Germline loops: CDR1 LGHNA, CDR2 YNFKEQ. The CDR3 reads CASSQDRTGFTDTQYF. The CDR3 bases are TGTGCCAGCAGCCAGGACCGGACAGGGTTCACAGATACGCAGTATTTT.

The J gene is TRBJ1-4, the V gene TRBV5-1; tentatively, D is TRBD1 (5 bases). Per germline, CDR1 SGHRS and CDR2 YFSETQ. The CDR3 has 15 residues. Trimming left V 0 bases short and J 4 bases short, with 10 bases between. Here the CDR3 reads CASSLEGLGNEKLFF. DNA for the CDR3: TGCGCCAGCAGCTTGGAGGGGTTAGGTAATGAAAAACTGTTTTTT. Looking up the rest from reference TRBV5-1 and TRBJ1-4 gives the full variable domain: KAGVTQTPRYLIKTRGQQVTLSCSPISGHRSVSWYQQTPGQGLQFLFEYFSETQRNKGNFPGRFSGRQFSNSRSEMNVSTLELGDSALYLCASSLEGLGNEKLFFGSGTQLSVL.

The V call is TRBV6-1, the J call TRBJ2-2; no reliable D call. Trimming removed 7 bases from V and 0 bases from J, with 12 bases in between. The CDR3 loop spans 15 amino acids. Germline assignment: CDR1 MNHNS and CDR2 SASEGT. The CDR3 sequence: CASKRTQTNTGELFF. Written as DNA, the CDR3 is TGTGCCAGCAAACGTACGCAGACGAACACCGGGGAGCTGTTTTTT.

This sequence joins TRBV27 and TRBJ2-7, with D possibly being TRBD2 (5 bases). This CDR3 contains 16 residues. V lost 3 bases and J lost 5, with 20 bases in between. Germline-derived CDR1 and CDR2 are MNHEY and SMNVEV (reference sequence). The DNA for the CDR3 is TGTGCCAGCAGTTTCACCCCCCAGGTCGGGATCCACGAGCAGTACTTC. This translates into CASSFTPQVGIHEQYF.

The genes are TRBV5-5 and TRBJ2-3; 8 positions agree with TRBD2. V dropped 4 bases and J dropped 2; count of bases not matched to a gene: 6. The germline gives CDR1 SGHKS, CDR2 YYEKEE (reference sequence). The CDR3 loop spans 15 amino acids. The CDR3: CASSPAGELTDTQYF. CDR3 coding DNA: TGTGCCAGCAGCCCAGCGGGGGAGCTCACAGATACGCAGTATTTT.

This clone was found once. This chain connects TRBV25-1 to TRBJ2-5, with 9 bases lining up with TRBD1. Germline assignment: CDR1 MGHDK and CDR2 SYGVNS. The length of the CDR3 is 14 residues. The V segment lost 4 bases and the J segment 2 bases; nucleotides outside the gene matches: 2. The CDR3 DNA sequence: TGTGCCAGCAGTGCTGGGACAGGGCAAGAGACCCAGTACTTC. Protein: CASSAGTGQETQYF.

The chain recombines TRBV14 with TRBJ1-2; no clear D gene. This CDR3 is 12 amino acids long. In germline, CDR1 is SGHDN, CDR2 FVKESK. Trimming stripped 3 bases from V and 5 bases from J, with 7 bases between. The CDR3 loop is CASSHLTYGYTF. CDR3 bases: TGTGCCAGCAGCCATTTGACATATGGCTACACCTTC.

V and J are TRBV7-9 and TRBJ2-5; D unresolved. The CDR3 loop spans 14 amino acids. V was clipped by 6 bases and J by 0 bases, with 11 bases between them. Germline CDR1 and CDR2: SEHNR and FQNEAQ (reference sequence). The CDR3 sequence: CASSLGSHQETQYF. The CDR3 DNA reads TGTGCCAGCAGTCTAGGCAGCCACCAAGAGACCCAGTACTTC.

The chain has TRBV29-1 and TRBJ1-1; D is uncertain. This CDR3 is built from 10 residues. Germline V gene sequence: CDR1 SQVTM, CDR2 ANQGSEA. V was pared by 3 bases and J by 8 bases, with 7 bases between. This chain's CDR3 is CSVERLEAFF. As DNA, the CDR3 is TGCAGCGTTGAGCGCCTAGAAGCTTTCTTT.

This chain uses TRBV7-3 with TRBJ1-1; no definite D call. The CDR3 loop spans 13 amino acids. V was clipped by 1 base and J by 1 base, with 4 bases between them. Germline V CDR1 and CDR2: SGHTA, FQGTGA. The CDR3 DNA sequence: TGTGCCAGCAGCTTAAACGGGAACACTGAAGCTTTCTTT. It encodes CASSLNGNTEAFF.

The rearrangement links TRBV6-1 to TRBJ2-1; D is unresolved. Trimming took 4 bases from V and 8 from J, leaving 9 bases between them. Germline V gene sequence: CDR1 MNHNS, CDR2 SASEGT. The CDR3 is 12 amino acids. The CDR3 DNA is TGTGCCAGCAGTGGTCGTCCCGATGAGCAGTTCTTC. Translation: CASSGRPDEQFF.

This clone was counted a single time. The chain uses TRBV19 and TRBJ2-2; D unclear. Deletions cut 7 bases from V and 2 bases from J, with 11 bases between. Germline CDR1 LNHDA, CDR2 SQIVND (reference sequence). The length of the CDR3 is 14 residues. For the CDR3, the DNA is TGTGCCAGTACCCCGAGATCTAACACCGGGGAGCTGTTTTTT. This codes for CASTPRSNTGELFF.

In DNA, the CDR3 is TGTGCCAGCAGCTTATCGGGACAGGCCGCTAGCACAGATACGCAGTATTTT. It translates to CASSLSGQAASTDTQYF. The chain has TRBV11-2 and TRBJ2-3, with 8 bases matching TRBD1. This CDR3 region has 17 residues. Germline lookup yields CDR1 SGHAT and CDR2 FQNNGV. V lost 2 bases to trimming and J lost 0 bases; unmatched junction nucleotides: 7.

A remark on this clone: At one of its ends the junction is not consistent with the germline gene, which may arise from a read error. The rearrangement uses TRBV7-7 and TRBJ2-5, with 8 bases fitting TRBD1. CDR1 is SSHAT and CDR2 is FNYEAQ in the germline V gene (reference sequence). The CDR3 runs 15 residues. The chain's CDR3 is CASSPRLDREETQYF. DNA of the CDR3: TGTGCTAGCAGCCCGAGGCTGGACAGGGAAGAGACCCAGTACTTC.

This clone was observed a single time. V and J are TRBV10-1 and TRBJ2-7; 7 bases are a match to TRBD1. Per the germline V gene, CDR1 is WNHNN and CDR2 is SYGVQD (reference sequence). The CDR3 contains 13 residues. V was pared by 10 bases and J by 7 bases, with 13 bases of the junction left unmatched. The CDR3 region has the DNA TGCGCCAACCCGGGACAGAGTTCGCGTGAGCAGTACTTC. This encodes CANPGQSSREQYF.

The chain employs TRBV29-1 and TRBJ2-3; 8 positions agree with TRBD1. From germline, CDR1 is SQVTM and CDR2 ANQGSEA. The CDR3 is made up of 12 amino acids. After removal of 6 bases from V and 2 bases from J, the junction contained 1 base not matched to a gene. CDR3 sequence: CSVDRATDTQYF. CDR3 in DNA: TGCAGCGTGGACAGGGCCACAGATACGCAGTATTTT.

The chain joins TRBV5-1 to TRBJ1-2; maybe TRBD1 (6 bases). CDR3 length: 15 amino acids. Per germline, CDR1 SGHRS and CDR2 YFSETQ. V was pared by 2 bases and J by 3 bases, with 14 bases between. CDR3 coding DNA: TGCGCCAGCAGCTTACTACAGGGTTACGACTATGGCTACACCTTC. It codes for CASSLLQGYDYGYTF.

The CDR3 loop is CASSFLLGFGSNEQFF. CDR3 bases: TGTGCCAGCAGCTTCTTACTAGGGTTTGGCTCCAATGAGCAGTTCTTC. The rearrangement links TRBV7-9 to TRBJ2-1, with a possible D match to TRBD2 (5 bases). V was trimmed by 3 bases and J by 6 bases, leaving 18 bases between them. Per germline, CDR1 SEHNR and CDR2 FQNEAQ (reference sequence). The length of the CDR3 is 16 residues.

This rearrangement joins TRBV6-4 to TRBJ1-5; no clear D gene. Trimming shortened V by 2 bases and J by 1 base, and 9 bases separated the two germline ends. The CDR3 loop spans 15 amino acids. Germline CDR1 and CDR2: MRHNA and SNTAGT. The CDR3 nucleotides are TGTGCCAGCAGTGACAAGGTCGGGAGCAATCAGCCCCAGCATTTT. Residues: CASSDKVGSNQPQHF.

The rearrangement links TRBV5-1 to TRBJ2-7, with 7 bases fitting TRBD1. Germline CDR1 is SGHRS and CDR2 is YFSETQ. V gave up 3 bases and J gave up 2 bases; unmatched junction bases: 8. The CDR3 runs to 15 residues. The CDR3 reads CASSSLRDRTYEQYF. In nucleotides, the CDR3 is TGCGCCAGCAGCTCGCTCCGGGACAGAACCTACGAGCAGTACTTC.

The chain is built from TRBV6-5 and TRBJ1-1, with D possibly being TRBD1 (5 bases). The length of the CDR3 is 15 residues. V lost 6 bases and J lost 0, with 14 bases in between. CDR1 MNHEY and CDR2 SVGAGI come from the germline V gene. CDR3 amino acids: CASRTQGRLNTEAFF. The DNA of the CDR3 is TGTGCCAGCAGGACCCAGGGCAGATTGAACACTGAAGCTTTCTTT.

The chain links TRBV7-9 to TRBJ2-1; 12 bases line up with TRBD2. The CDR3 sequence is 15 residues long. J lost 9 bases, V lost 5 bases, and 8 bases had no gene match. CDR1 and CDR2 (germline): SEHNR, FQNEAQ (reference sequence). CDR3 sequence reads: CASSRRLAGVPEQFF. The CDR3 DNA sequence: TGTGCCAGCAGCCGAAGACTAGCGGGAGTGCCTGAGCAGTTCTTC.

The CDR3 bases are TGTGCCAGCAGCTTAACACGGAGCACTGAAGCTTTCTTT. Translating gives CASSLTRSTEAFF. The V and J genes are TRBV7-3 and TRBJ1-1; D is ambiguous. V lost 0 bases, J lost 4 bases, and 6 bases lay in between. The CDR3 consists of 13 residues. CDR1 and CDR2 from the germline V gene are SGHTA and FQGTGA.